The 10 T cell receptor beta chains in this list originate from one sample, sequenced in a study of T cells in women clearing cervical HPV infection. TCRdb keeps only in-frame clones here, not all; method: immunoSEQ multiplex PCR. The sample has some 20,000 clones. Specimen: blood buffy coat. These receptors were obtained from a woman aged 18 to 75 with a cervical HPV16 infection that either progressed to CIN3+ or cleared (not recorded which).

As concerns this clone: The read stops 3 residues short of the end of the CDR3; the missing end is completed from the germline J gene. The J gene is TRBJ1-2, the V gene TRBV6-2 or TRBV6-3; D may be TRBD1 (5 bases). Germline V gene sequence: CDR1 MNHEY, CDR2 SVGEGT. The CDR3 has 12 residues. The CDR3 DNA, read in part, is TGTGCCAGACCCCGGGACTTTAACATC. Translating gives CARPRDFNI. The CDR3 in full is CARPRDFNIYTF.

On this clone: The CDR3 is cut off 3 residues early in the read; its end comes from the germline J gene. This chain connects TRBV20-1 to TRBJ2-1, with TRBD2 matching over 11 bases. Per germline, CDR1 DFQATT and CDR2 SNEGSKA (reference sequence). The ends lost 3 bases at V and 9 bases at J; junction bases unmatched: 7. The CDR3 runs 14 residues. The CDR3 loop is CSASRSGGAFEQFF. The CDR3 DNA, read in part, is TGCAGTGCTAGTCGTAGCGGGGGGGCCTTTGAG.

In regard to this clone: The CDR3 goes on 3 residues after the read ends, and that part is filled in from the germline J gene. The V call is TRBV18, the J call TRBJ2-3, with 11 bases matching TRBD2. There are 16 residues in the CDR3. In germline, CDR1 is KGHSH, CDR2 LQKENI. V shed 4 bases and J 1 base; nucleotides not matched to a gene: 4. The sequenced part of the CDR3 DNA is TGTGCCAGCTCACGACTACTAGCGGGGGGCACAGATACG. This translates into CASSRLLAGGTDT. The full CDR3 sequence reads CASSRLLAGGTDTQYF.

As to this clone: The read falls 3 residues short of the CDR3 end, and the missing part is taken from the germline J gene. The V and J genes are TRBV7-2 and TRBJ2-5; D might be TRBD1 (6 bases). Germline CDR1 is SGHTA and CDR2 is FQGNSA. This CDR3 is 15 amino acids long. The V gene lost 0 bases and the J gene lost 7 bases, with 15 bases spanning the gap. CDR3 DNA, as far as it was read: TGTGCCAGCAGCTTAGCCCCCTGGGGGCCAGGGACC. The encoded protein is CASSLAPWGPGT. In full, the CDR3 reads CASSLAPWGPGTQYF.

Regarding this clone: The read terminates 3 residues before the CDR3 end, so the remaining end is supplied by the germline J gene. At the DNA level, this CDR3 is encoded by other sequences in the same sample as well. The chain is built from TRBV20-1 and TRBJ1-4; D possibly corresponds to TRBD1 (5 bases). V lost 1 base and J lost 8, with 14 bases in between. There are 14 residues in the CDR3. The germline V gene encodes CDR1 DFQATT and CDR2 SNEGSKA (reference sequence). Incomplete CDR3 DNA: TGCAGTGCTAGAGTGGGAGGGGTGGGCGAAAAA. It specifies CSARVGGVGEK. The entire CDR3 sequence reads CSARVGGVGEKLFF.

With respect to this clone: Read data end 3 residues before the CDR3 end; the end is taken from the germline J gene. The genes are TRBV6-4 and TRBJ2-2, with a weak D call TRBD2 (6 bases). This CDR3 contains 14 residues. The V gene's germline CDR1 is MRHNA and CDR2 SNTAGT. Trimming took 2 bases from V and 6 from J, leaving 10 bases between them. CDR3 DNA (partial): TGTGCCAGCAGTGACGGGACTCGGTCCGGGGAG. Its protein product is CASSDGTRSGE. The full CDR3 sequence reads CASSDGTRSGELFF.

As concerns this clone: The sequenced fragment ends 3 residues before the CDR3 boundary, so the rest is inferred from the germline J gene. The J gene is TRBJ1-1, the V gene TRBV19; D is perhaps TRBD1 (5 bases). The CDR3 runs to 15 residues. The V gene's germline CDR1 is LNHDA and CDR2 SQIVND (reference sequence). Incomplete CDR3 DNA: TGTGCCAGTAGTATTACTAGCGGGGCCACAGATACG. Encoded protein: CASSITSGATDT. The full-length CDR3 reads as CASSITSGATDTAFF.

In regard to this clone: Sequencing ends 3 residues short of the CDR3 end; the germline J gene provides the rest. The V gene is TRBV13, the J gene TRBJ2-7; 12 bases match TRBD2. After removal of 4 bases from V and 3 bases from J, the junction contained 10 bases not matched to a gene. CDR1 is PRHDT and CDR2 is FYEKMQ in the germline V gene (reference sequence). CDR3 length: 17 amino acids. This CDR3 is CASSSLASGGVGYEQYF. The sequenced part of the CDR3 DNA is TGTGCCAGCAGCTCCCTCGCTAGCGGGGGGGTTGGCTACGAG.

On this clone: The read is 3 residues too short to cover the CDR3 end, so that end is filled in from the germline J gene. This chain links TRBV20-1 with TRBJ1-2; D is possibly TRBD1 (6 bases). V was trimmed by 3 bases and J by 2 bases, leaving 16 bases between them. CDR1 is DFQATT and CDR2 is SNEGSKA in the germline V gene (reference sequence). CDR3 length: 15 residues. The sequenced CDR3 bases are TGCAGTGCTAGGGCCGGGACAACAACGAACTATGGC. This translates into CSARAGTTTNYG. In full, the CDR3 is CSARAGTTTNYGYTF.

A word on this clone: The read ends 3 residues shy of where the CDR3 ends; the end is completed using the germline J gene. This chain links TRBV14 with TRBJ1-2; 7 positions agree with TRBD1. Germline CDR1 and CDR2: SGHDN and FVKESK. There are 14 residues in the CDR3. The sequenced part of the CDR3 DNA is TGTGCCAGCAGCCCCCTAGGAGGGGGCGGAGGC. It encodes CASSPLGGGGG. The entire CDR3 protein reads CASSPLGGGGGYTF.